This entry lists 3 T cell receptor beta chains sequenced from one sample in a study of human T cells and chemical hapten exposure. The time point was: patch test 1, 2 weeks after DPC sensitization. Treatment specified: therapeutic diphenylcyclopropenone sensitization with weekly scalp DPC. From the RACE reads, TCRdb called clonotypes with MiXCR, one entry per CDR3 protein. The sample lists about 380,000 distinct CDR3 sequences, approximately 5.1% occurring once. Sequences were derived from whole blood, sampled in connection with sensitization to the hapten diphenylcyclopropenone (DPC). The source is a woman in her forties or fifties with alopecia areata. Some clones in this sample may be carry-over from other donors' samples.

This clonotype was seen a handful of times. This chain connects TRBV12-3 or TRBV12-4 to TRBJ2-3; no clear D. The CDR3 consists of 13 residues. V lost 4 bases and J lost 4, with 9 bases in between. CDR3 residues: CASSSDAADTQYF. The CDR3 bases are TGTGCCAGCAGTTCGGACGCCGCAGATACGCAGTATTTT.

This clonotype was detected only a few times. The V and J genes are TRBV12-3 or TRBV12-4 and TRBJ1-5, with 7 bases identical to TRBD1. The CDR3 has 14 residues. With V trimmed by 4 bases and J by 7 bases, 7 bases remained unmatched. CDR3 in DNA: TGTGCCAGCAGTTGGAGCGACAGGGACCAGCCCCAGCATTTT. Protein: CASSWSDRDQPQHF.

This clonotype was counted at least ten times. The chain is built from TRBV10-2 and TRBJ2-6; no clear D gene. Germline CDR1 reads WSHSY; CDR2 reads SAAADI. CDR3 length: 15 amino acids. Between the trimmed V and J ends, which lost 2 bases and 0 bases, there was a span of 5 bases. CDR3 sequence: CASSESDSGANVLTF. In nucleotides, the CDR3 is TGCGCCAGCAGTGAGAGCGACTCTGGGGCCAACGTCCTGACTTTC.